One and the same sample provided the 13 T cell receptor beta chains below, sequenced in a study of monozygotic twins with inflammatory bowel disease. With the 5' RACE reads reprocessed, TCRdb shows one record per CDR3 protein and no DNA. This listing includes 300,000 to 350,000 distinct CDR3 sequences. The sequenced sample was blood. These receptors all stem from a human donor with ulcerative colitis or Crohn's disease, or a healthy co-twin of an affected twin (not recorded which).

The chain employs TRBV4-3 and TRBJ2-5; TCRdb proposes TRBD1, but this gene call is untestable without DNA. Per the germline V gene, CDR1 is LGHNA and CDR2 is YSLEER. The CDR3 totals 16 residues. The CDR3 sequence: CASSQGYRQGWETQYF.

V usage is TRBV5-1 and J usage is TRBJ2-5. The germline gives CDR1 SGHRS, CDR2 YFSETQ. The CDR3 runs to 15 residues. CDR3 in amino acids: CASSLAPGIEETQYF.

The V and J genes are TRBV11-2 and TRBJ2-1; the TCRdb D gene call, TRBD1, has no DNA to confirm it. Germline loops: CDR1 SGHAT, CDR2 FQNNGV. The CDR3 is 14 amino acids. The CDR3 sequence is CASSYERAVNEQFF. Drawing the rest from reference TRBV11-2 and TRBJ2-1, the complete variable domain is EAGVAQSPRYKIIEKRQSVAFWCNPISGHATLYWYQQILGQGPKLLIQFQNNGVVDDSQLPKDRFSAERLKGVDSTLKIQPAKLEDSAVYLCASSYERAVNEQFFGPGTRLTVL.

V usage is TRBV12-3 or TRBV12-4 and J usage is TRBJ1-1; TCRdb selects TRBD1, and the lack of DNA leaves this call unchecked. The CDR3 totals 12 residues. The CDR3 loop reads CASRQDSRGAFF.

J is TRBJ2-2 and V is TRBV3-1; TCRdb gives TRBD2 as the D gene, but with no DNA this cannot be confirmed. This CDR3 contains 16 residues. Germline V gene data show CDR1 as LGHDT and CDR2 as YNNKEL (reference sequence). The CDR3 here is CASSHGGSGNTGELFF.

The gene calls are TRBV21-1 and TRBJ1-1. TRBV21-1 is a pseudogene. The CDR3 extends over 14 amino acids. CDR3 residues: CASSKEGKNTEAFF.

This chain connects TRBV6-5 to TRBJ2-7; the D gene TCRdb calls, TRBD1, cannot be checked with no DNA. The length of the CDR3 is 15 residues. Germline CDR1 MNHEY, CDR2 SVGAGI. The CDR3 is CASSYDGQPAYEQYF.

This chain joins TRBV18 and TRBJ1-2. From germline, CDR1 is KGHSH and CDR2 LQKENI. This CDR3 contains 13 residues. CDR3 loop: CASSPEGRTGYTF.

This chain connects TRBV27 to TRBJ1-2. The CDR3 is made up of 14 amino acids. Germline assignment: CDR1 MNHEY and CDR2 SMNVEV (reference sequence). The CDR3 loop reads CASSSRDNRGGYTF.

The rearrangement uses TRBV24-1 and TRBJ2-1; there is no DNA to check the TCRdb D call of TRBD1. The CDR3 runs to 14 residues. Germline V gives CDR1 KGHDR, CDR2 SFDVKD. The CDR3 reads CATSDPDTYNEQFF.

The rearrangement uses TRBV10-3 and TRBJ2-5. This CDR3 is built from 13 residues. CDR1 ENHRY and CDR2 SYGVKD come from the germline V gene. CDR3 amino acids: CAIKSGDQETQYF.

The chain links TRBV11-2 to TRBJ2-7; TCRdb designates TRBD1, a call that cannot be tested without DNA. The CDR3 has 15 amino acids. Germline-derived CDR1 and CDR2 are SGHAT and FQNNGV. CDR3 protein: CASSLSPGRGHEQYF.

This sequence joins TRBV6-5 and TRBJ2-7; TCRdb's assignment of TRBD1 cannot be checked, as there is no DNA. Looked up from germline, CDR1 is MNHEY and CDR2 is SVGAGI. The CDR3 covers 13 residues. The CDR3 loop reads CATWGQGAREQYF.